These 13 T cell receptor beta chains were sequenced from one sample in a study of shared clonotypes between healthy human individuals. Clones were sequenced by immunoSEQ multiplex PCR, and TCRdb holds only the in-frame ones, with some missing. This sample has about 520,000 clones, with roughly 95% found just once. The sequencing input was naive CD4+ T cells sorted from blood. Noted subset: CD45RA+ positively selected. The origin of the receptors is a woman under 40 in good health.

V and J are TRBV11-2 and TRBJ2-1, with 7 bases identical to TRBD2. The CDR3 sequence is 15 residues long. Germline values: CDR1 SGHAT, CDR2 FQNNGV. V shed 1 base, J shed 9 bases, and the junction held 9 bases outside the gene matches. CDR3 in amino acids: CASSLGLAARGEQFF. The CDR3 bases are TGTGCCAGCAGCTTAGGGCTAGCGGCAAGGGGTGAGCAGTTCTTC.

The table lists this clone with a count of one. V usage is TRBV6-1 and J usage is TRBJ2-7, with 9 bases that match TRBD1. CDR3 size: 15 residues. Looked up from germline, CDR1 is MNHNS and CDR2 is SASEGT. Germline trimming cut 6 bases from V and 0 bases from J; bases unmatched to any gene: 6. This chain's CDR3 is CASRKGQGSSYEQYF. DNA for the CDR3: TGTGCCAGCAGGAAGGGACAGGGAAGCTCCTACGAGCAGTACTTC.

The chain combines TRBV18 with TRBJ2-1, with 9 bases aligning to TRBD2. With V trimmed by 6 bases and J by 6 bases, 15 bases remained unmatched. The CDR3 covers 17 residues. Germline CDR1 reads KGHSH; CDR2 reads LQKENI. CDR3 nucleotides: TGTGCCAGCTCCCCTGCATGGCGACTAGCGGACAGCAATGAGCAGTTCTTC. Its protein product is CASSPAWRLADSNEQFF.

The V and J genes are TRBV11-2 and TRBJ2-1; 7 bases match TRBD2. Germline V lookup: CDR1 SGHAT, CDR2 FQNNGV. With 2 bases clipped from V and 0 bases from J, the junction kept 1 base outside the gene matches. This CDR3 is built from 15 residues. CDR3 sequence (DNA): TGTGCCAGCAGCTTAACTAGCGACTCCTACAATGAGCAGTTCTTC. Translated, it gives CASSLTSDSYNEQFF. The whole variable domain, remainder taken from reference TRBV11-2 and TRBJ2-1, is EAGVAQSPRYKIIEKRQSVAFWCNPISGHATLYWYQQILGQGPKLLIQFQNNGVVDDSQLPKDRFSAERLKGVDSTLKIQPAKLEDSAVYLCASSLTSDSYNEQFFGPGTRLTVL.

V is TRBV18 and J is TRBJ2-5, with D possibly being TRBD1 or TRBD2 (5 bases each). This CDR3 comprises 14 residues. V lost 3 bases to trimming and J lost 9 bases, with 17 bases between them. Germline-derived CDR1 and CDR2 are KGHSH and LQKENI. In nucleotides, the CDR3 is TGTGCCAGCTCACCCGACGGTGGAATGGGGGCCCAGTACTTC. The encoded protein is CASSPDGGMGAQYF.

The chain combines TRBV19 with TRBJ2-2; perhaps D is TRBD1 or TRBD2 (5 bases each). Trimming pared 4 bases from V and 4 bases from J, leaving 7 bases between. Per the germline V gene, CDR1 is LNHDA and CDR2 is SQIVND (reference sequence). The CDR3 length is 13 residues. CDR3 coding DNA: TGTGCCAGTAGTACAGGGACCACCGGGGAGCTGTTTTTT. This encodes CASSTGTTGELFF.

The J gene is TRBJ2-7, the V gene TRBV20-1; D is ambiguous. This CDR3 contains 10 residues. Germline V gene sequence: CDR1 DFQATT, CDR2 SNEGSKA (reference sequence). Deletions cut 3 bases from V and 5 bases from J, with 5 bases between. Written as DNA, the CDR3 is TGCAGTGCTAGCCACGACGAGCAGTACTTC. Translating gives CSASHDEQYF.

This rearrangement joins TRBV28 to TRBJ2-7; 8 bases line up with TRBD2. Germline CDR1 reads MDHEN; CDR2 reads SYDVKM. The CDR3 has 15 residues. Unmatched junction bases numbered 8, after V lost 6 bases and J lost 1 base. The CDR3 DNA reads TGTGCCAGCAGCGCCGGGACTAGACCTTCCTACGAGCAGTACTTC. This gives the protein CASSAGTRPSYEQYF. Based on the CDR3 plus reference TRBV28 and TRBJ2-7, the full variable domain is DVKVTQSSRYLVKRTGEKVFLECVQDMDHENMFWYRQDPGLGLRLIYFSYDVKMKEKGDIPEGYSVSREKKERFSLILESASTNQTSMYLCASSAGTRPSYEQYFGPGTRLTVT.

The chain combines TRBV28 with TRBJ1-5; D call uncertain. Between the trimmed V and J ends, which lost 3 bases and 6 bases, there was a span of 9 bases. This CDR3 has 13 residues. Per the germline V gene, CDR1 is MDHEN and CDR2 is SYDVKM. The CDR3 reads CASSFFGGQPQHF. The DNA of the CDR3 is TGTGCCAGCAGTTTTTTTGGAGGTCAGCCCCAGCATTTT.

V is TRBV11-2 and J is TRBJ2-3, with D possibly called TRBD1 or TRBD2 (6 bases each). This CDR3 is 17 amino acids long. V was pared by 1 base and J by 4 bases, with 18 bases between. Germline CDR1 and CDR2: SGHAT and FQNNGV. The CDR3 spells CASSLVTGARRADTQYF. The CDR3 DNA reads TGTGCCAGCAGCTTAGTTACGGGGGCGCGTAGGGCAGATACGCAGTATTTT.

This chain uses TRBV28 with TRBJ1-5, with D uncertain. Between the trimmed V and J ends, which lost 6 bases and 0 bases, there was a span of 21 bases. Germline CDR1 reads MDHEN; CDR2 reads SYDVKM. The CDR3 runs to 18 residues. CDR3: CASSHTWAESLSNQPQHF. In nucleotides, the CDR3 is TGTGCCAGCAGCCATACTTGGGCAGAAAGCCTTAGCAATCAGCCCCAGCATTTT.

The chain is built from TRBV6-5 and TRBJ2-7; 9 bases align to TRBD1. The CDR3 spans 14 residues. Germline CDR1 reads MNHEY; CDR2 reads SVGAGI. Trimming removed 6 bases from V and 2 bases from J; junction bases left unmatched: 5. The CDR3 sequence: CASSKDRGPYEQYF. CDR3 bases: TGTGCCAGCAGCAAGGACAGGGGCCCCTACGAGCAGTACTTC.

V is TRBV2 and J is TRBJ1-1; D not resolved. V gave up 7 bases and J gave up 0 bases, with 15 bases separating them. CDR3 length: 15 amino acids. Germline CDR1 reads SNHLY; CDR2 reads FYNNEI. The CDR3 sequence: CASMMGIIMNTEAFF. The CDR3, as DNA: TGTGCCAGCATGATGGGGATTATAATGAACACTGAAGCTTTCTTT.